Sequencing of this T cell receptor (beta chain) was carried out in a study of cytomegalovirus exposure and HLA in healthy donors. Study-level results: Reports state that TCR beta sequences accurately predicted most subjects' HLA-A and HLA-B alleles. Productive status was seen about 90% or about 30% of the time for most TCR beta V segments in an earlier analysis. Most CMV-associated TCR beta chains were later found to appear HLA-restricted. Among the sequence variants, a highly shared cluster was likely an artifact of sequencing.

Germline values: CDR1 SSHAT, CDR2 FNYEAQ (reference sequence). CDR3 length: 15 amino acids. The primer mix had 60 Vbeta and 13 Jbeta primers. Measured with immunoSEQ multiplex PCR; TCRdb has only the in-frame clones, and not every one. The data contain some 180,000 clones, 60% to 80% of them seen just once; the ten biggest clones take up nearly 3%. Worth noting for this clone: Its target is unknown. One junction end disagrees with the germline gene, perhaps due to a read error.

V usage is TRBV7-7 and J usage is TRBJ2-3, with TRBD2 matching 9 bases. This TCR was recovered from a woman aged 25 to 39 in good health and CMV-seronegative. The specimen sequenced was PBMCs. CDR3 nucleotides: TGTGCTAGCAGCTTATCGGGACTAGCAACAGATACGCAGTATTTT. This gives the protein CASSLSGLATDTQYF.